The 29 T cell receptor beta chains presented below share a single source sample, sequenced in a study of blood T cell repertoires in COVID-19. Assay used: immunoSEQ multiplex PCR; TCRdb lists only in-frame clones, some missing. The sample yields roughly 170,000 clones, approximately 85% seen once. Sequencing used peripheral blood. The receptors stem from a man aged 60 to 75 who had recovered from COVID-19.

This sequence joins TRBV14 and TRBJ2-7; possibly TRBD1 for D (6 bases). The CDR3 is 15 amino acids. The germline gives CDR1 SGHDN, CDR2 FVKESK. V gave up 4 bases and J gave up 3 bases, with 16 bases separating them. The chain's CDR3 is CASSPHWTEFYEQYF. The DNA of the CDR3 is TGTGCCAGCAGCCCTCACTGGACAGAATTCTACGAGCAGTACTTC. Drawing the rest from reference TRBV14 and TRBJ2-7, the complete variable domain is EAGVTQFPSHSVIEKGQTVTLRCDPISGHDNLYWYRRVMGKEIKFLLHFVKESKQDESGMPNNRFLAERTGGTYSTLKVQPAELEDSGVYFCASSPHWTEFYEQYFGPGTRLTVT.

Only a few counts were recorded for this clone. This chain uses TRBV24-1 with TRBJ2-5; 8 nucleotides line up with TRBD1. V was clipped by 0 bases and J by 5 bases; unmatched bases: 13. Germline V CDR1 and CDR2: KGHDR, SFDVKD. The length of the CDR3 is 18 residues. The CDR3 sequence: CATSDLNSPDRGWETQYF. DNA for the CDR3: TGTGCCACCAGTGATTTGAATTCCCCTGACAGGGGATGGGAGACCCAGTACTTC.

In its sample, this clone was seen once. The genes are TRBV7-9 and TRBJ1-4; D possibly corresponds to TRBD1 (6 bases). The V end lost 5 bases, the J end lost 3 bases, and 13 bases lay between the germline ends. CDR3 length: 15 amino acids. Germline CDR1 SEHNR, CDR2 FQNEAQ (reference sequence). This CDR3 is CASSLRGSPNEKLFF. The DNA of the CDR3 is TGTGCCAGCAGCCTCAGGGGCTCCCCTAATGAAAAACTGTTTTTT.

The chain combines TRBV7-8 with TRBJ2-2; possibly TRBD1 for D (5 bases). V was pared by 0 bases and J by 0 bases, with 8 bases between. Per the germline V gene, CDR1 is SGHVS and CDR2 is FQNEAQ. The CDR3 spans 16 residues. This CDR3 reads CASSLADTANTGELFF. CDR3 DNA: TGTGCCAGCAGCTTAGCGGACACCGCGAACACCGGGGAGCTGTTTTTT. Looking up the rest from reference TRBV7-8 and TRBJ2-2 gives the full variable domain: GAGVSQSPRYKVAKRGQDVALRCDPISGHVSLFWYQQALGQGPEFLTYFQNEAQLDKSGLPSDRFFAERPEGSVSTLKIQRTQQEDSAVYLCASSLADTANTGELFFGEGSRLTVL.

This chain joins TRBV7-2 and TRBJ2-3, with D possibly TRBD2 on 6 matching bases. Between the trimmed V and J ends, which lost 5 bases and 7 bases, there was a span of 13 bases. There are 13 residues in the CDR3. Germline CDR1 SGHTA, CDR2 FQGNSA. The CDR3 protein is CASSTGVANTQYF. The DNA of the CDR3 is TGTGCCAGCAGCACGGGGGTCGCCAATACGCAGTATTTT.

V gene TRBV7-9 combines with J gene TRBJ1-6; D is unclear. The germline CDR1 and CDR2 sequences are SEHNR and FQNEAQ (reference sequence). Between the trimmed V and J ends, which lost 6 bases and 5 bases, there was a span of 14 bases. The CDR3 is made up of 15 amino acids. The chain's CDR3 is CASRPGTQDNSPLHF. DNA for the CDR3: TGTGCCAGCAGGCCCGGTACGCAGGATAATTCACCCCTCCACTTT.

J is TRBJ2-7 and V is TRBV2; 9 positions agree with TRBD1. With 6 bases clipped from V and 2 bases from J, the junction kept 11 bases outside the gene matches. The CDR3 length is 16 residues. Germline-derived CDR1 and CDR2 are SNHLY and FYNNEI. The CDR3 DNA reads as TGTGCCAGCAGGGATTACCGGGACAGGGAAGCCTACGAGCAGTACTTC. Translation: CASRDYRDREAYEQYF.

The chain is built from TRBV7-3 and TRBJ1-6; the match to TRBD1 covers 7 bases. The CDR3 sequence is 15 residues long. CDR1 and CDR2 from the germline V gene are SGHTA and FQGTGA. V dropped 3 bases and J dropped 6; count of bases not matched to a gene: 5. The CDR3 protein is CASSLTGTVNSPLHF. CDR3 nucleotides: TGTGCCAGCAGCTTGACCGGGACAGTTAATTCACCCCTCCACTTT.

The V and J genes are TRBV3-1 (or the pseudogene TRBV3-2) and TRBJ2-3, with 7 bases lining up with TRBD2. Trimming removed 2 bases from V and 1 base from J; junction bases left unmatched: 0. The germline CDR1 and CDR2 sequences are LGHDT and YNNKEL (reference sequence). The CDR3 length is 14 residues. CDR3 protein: CASSQSGGTDTQYF. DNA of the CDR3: TGTGCCAGCAGCCAAAGCGGGGGCACAGATACGCAGTATTTT.

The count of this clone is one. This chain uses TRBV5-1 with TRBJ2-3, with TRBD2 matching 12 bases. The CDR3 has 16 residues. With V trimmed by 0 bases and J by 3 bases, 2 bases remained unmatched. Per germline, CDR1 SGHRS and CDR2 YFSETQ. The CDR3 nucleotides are TGCGCCAGCAGCTTGGAACTAGCGGGGGGTACAGATACGCAGTATTTT. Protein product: CASSLELAGGTDTQYF.

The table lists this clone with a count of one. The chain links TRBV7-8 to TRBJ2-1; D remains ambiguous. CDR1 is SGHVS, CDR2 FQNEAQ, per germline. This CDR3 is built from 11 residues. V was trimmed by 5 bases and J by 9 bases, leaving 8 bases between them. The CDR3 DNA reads TGTGCCAGCAGCCTGAGGTTTGAGCAGTTCTTC. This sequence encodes CASSLRFEQFF. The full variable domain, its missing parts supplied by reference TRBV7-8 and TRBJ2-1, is GAGVSQSPRYKVAKRGQDVALRCDPISGHVSLFWYQQALGQGPEFLTYFQNEAQLDKSGLPSDRFFAERPEGSVSTLKIQRTQQEDSAVYLCASSLRFEQFFGPGTRLTVL.

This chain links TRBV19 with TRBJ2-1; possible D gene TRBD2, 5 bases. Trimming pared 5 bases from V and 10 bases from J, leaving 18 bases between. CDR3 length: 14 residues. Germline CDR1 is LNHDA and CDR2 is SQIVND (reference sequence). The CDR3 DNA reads TGTGCCAGTAGTTCCTTTTCCTCCTCGGGAGAGCAGTTCTTC. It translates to CASSSFSSSGEQFF.

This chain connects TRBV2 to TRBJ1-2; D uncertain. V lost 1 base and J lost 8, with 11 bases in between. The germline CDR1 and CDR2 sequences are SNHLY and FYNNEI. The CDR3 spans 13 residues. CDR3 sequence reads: CASSEVGGFGYTF. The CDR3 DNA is TGTGCCAGCAGTGAAGTCGGAGGGTTCGGCTACACCTTC.

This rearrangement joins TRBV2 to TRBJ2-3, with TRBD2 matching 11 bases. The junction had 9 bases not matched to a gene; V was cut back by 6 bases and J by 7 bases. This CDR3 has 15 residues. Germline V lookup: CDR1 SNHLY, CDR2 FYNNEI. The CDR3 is CASSAASGGPYTQYF. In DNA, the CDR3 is TGTGCCAGCAGCGCCGCTAGCGGGGGGCCTTATACGCAGTATTTT.

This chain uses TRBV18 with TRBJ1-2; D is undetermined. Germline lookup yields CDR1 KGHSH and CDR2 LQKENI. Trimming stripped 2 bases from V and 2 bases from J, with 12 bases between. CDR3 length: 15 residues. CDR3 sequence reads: CASSPDWGGNYGYTF. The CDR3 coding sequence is TGTGCCAGCTCACCAGATTGGGGAGGCAACTATGGCTACACCTTC.

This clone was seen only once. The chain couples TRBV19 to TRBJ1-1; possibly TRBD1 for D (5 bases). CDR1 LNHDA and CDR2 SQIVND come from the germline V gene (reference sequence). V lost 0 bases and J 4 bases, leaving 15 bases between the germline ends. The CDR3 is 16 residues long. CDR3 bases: TGTGCCAGTAGTATAGATCTGGCAACTACAGGCACTGAAGCTTTCTTT. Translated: CASSIDLATTGTEAFF.

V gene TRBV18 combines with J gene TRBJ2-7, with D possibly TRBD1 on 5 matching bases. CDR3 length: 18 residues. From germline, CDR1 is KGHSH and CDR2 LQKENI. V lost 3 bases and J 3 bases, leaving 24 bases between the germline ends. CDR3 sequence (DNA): TGTGCCAGCTCACCCCAGGGCCAAAGTGGTCCCCCTTACTACGAGCAGTACTTC. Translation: CASSPQGQSGPPYYEQYF.

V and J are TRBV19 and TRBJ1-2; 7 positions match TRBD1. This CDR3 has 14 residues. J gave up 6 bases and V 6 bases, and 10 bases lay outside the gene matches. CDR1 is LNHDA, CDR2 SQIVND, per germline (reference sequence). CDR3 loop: CASSPDRQFHGYTF. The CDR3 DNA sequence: TGTGCCAGTAGCCCGGACAGGCAATTTCATGGCTACACCTTC.

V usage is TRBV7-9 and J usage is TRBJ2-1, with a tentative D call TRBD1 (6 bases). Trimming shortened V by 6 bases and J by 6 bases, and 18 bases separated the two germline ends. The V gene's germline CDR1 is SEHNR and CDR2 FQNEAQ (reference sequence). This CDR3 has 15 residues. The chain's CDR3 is CASSLGTSVFNEQFF. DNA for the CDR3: TGTGCCAGCAGTCTCGGGACATCAGTCTTCAATGAGCAGTTCTTC.

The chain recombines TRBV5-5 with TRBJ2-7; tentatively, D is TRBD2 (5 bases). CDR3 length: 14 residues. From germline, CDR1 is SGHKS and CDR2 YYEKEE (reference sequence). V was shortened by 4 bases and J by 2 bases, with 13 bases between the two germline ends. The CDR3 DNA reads TGTGCCAGCAGCCTCGAAGGAGCGGCCTACGAGCAGTACTTC. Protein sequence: CASSLEGAAYEQYF.

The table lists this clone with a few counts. CDR3 sequence (DNA): TGTGCCAGCAGTTTCCCGGGGGGAGGCTACACCTTC. It translates to CASSFPGGGYTF. The rearrangement links TRBV6-6 to TRBJ1-2; weak D call: TRBD1 (5 bases). V lost 4 bases and J 8 bases, leaving 11 bases between the germline ends. The CDR3 is made up of 12 amino acids. Germline V CDR1 and CDR2: MNHNY, SVGAGI (reference sequence).

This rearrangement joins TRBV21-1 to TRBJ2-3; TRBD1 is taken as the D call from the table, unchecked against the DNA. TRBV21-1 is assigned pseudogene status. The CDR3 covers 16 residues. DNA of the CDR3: TGTGCCAGCAGCAAAGAGGGGGACAGGGAGTCAGATACGCAGTATTTT. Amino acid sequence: CASSKEGDRESDTQYF.

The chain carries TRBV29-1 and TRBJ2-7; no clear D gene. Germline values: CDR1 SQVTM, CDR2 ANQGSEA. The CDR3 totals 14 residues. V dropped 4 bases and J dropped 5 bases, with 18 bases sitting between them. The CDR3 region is CSVVTQAHRDEQYF. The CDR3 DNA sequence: TGCAGCGTTGTAACGCAGGCCCATCGCGACGAGCAGTACTTC.

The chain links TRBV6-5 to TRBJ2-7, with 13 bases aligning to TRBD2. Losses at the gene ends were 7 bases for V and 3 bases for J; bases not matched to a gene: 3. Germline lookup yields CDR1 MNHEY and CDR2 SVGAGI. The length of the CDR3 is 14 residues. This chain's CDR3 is CASKLAGGLYEQYF. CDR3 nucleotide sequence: TGTGCCAGCAAACTAGCGGGGGGGCTCTACGAGCAGTACTTC.

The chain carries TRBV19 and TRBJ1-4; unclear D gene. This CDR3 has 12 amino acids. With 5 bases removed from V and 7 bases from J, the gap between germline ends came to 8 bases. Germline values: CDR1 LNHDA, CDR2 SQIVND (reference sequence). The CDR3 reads CASSAVSEKLFF. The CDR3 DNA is TGTGCCAGTAGTGCAGTAAGTGAAAAACTGTTTTTT.

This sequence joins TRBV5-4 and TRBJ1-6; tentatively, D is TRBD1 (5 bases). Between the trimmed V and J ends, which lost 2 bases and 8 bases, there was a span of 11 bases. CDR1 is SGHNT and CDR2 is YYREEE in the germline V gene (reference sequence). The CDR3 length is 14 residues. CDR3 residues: CASSFTGVDSPLHF. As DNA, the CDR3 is TGTGCCAGCAGCTTTACAGGAGTGGATTCACCCCTCCACTTT.

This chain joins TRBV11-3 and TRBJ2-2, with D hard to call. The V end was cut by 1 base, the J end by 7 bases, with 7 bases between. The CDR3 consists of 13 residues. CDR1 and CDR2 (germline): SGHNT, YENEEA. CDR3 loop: CASSLGSGGELFF. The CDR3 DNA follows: TGTGCCAGCAGCTTAGGTTCCGGCGGGGAGCTGTTTTTT. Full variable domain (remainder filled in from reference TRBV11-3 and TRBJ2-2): EAGVVQSPRYKIIEKKQPVAFWCNPISGHNTLYWYLQNLGQGPELLIRYENEEAVDDSQLPKDRFSAERLKGVDSTLKIQPAELGDSAVYLCASSLGSGGELFFGEGSRLTVL.

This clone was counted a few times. CDR3 region: CASSLDRGHQPQHF. The CDR3 coding sequence is TGTGCCAGCAGTCTGGACAGGGGGCATCAGCCCCAGCATTTT. The gene calls are TRBV27 and TRBJ1-5; 11 nucleotides match TRBD1. This CDR3 spans 14 amino acids. CDR1 is MNHEY, CDR2 SMNVEV, per germline (reference sequence). V dropped 5 bases and J dropped 5; count of bases not matched to a gene: 2.

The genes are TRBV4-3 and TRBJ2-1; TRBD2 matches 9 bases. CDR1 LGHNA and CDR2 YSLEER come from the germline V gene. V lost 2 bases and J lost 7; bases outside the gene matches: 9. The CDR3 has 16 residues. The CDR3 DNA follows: TGCGCCAGCAGCCAAACTTGGGCGGGGGGGCCAAATGAGCAGTTCTTC. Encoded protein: CASSQTWAGGPNEQFF.